Reported below is one T cell receptor (beta chain). Its antigen remains unidentified. No much larger clone is present one base from it, and per-base qualities are unavailable. One collaborating source in Seattle enrolled patients while the patients were actively infected and followed the patients over time throughout the course of disease. Collaborating institutions collected whole blood in K2EDTA tubes following their own protocols. For TCRbeta analysis, collaborators shipped samples in one of three forms: frozen whole blood, isolated PBMCs, or DNA extracted from either of those sample types. The sample belongs to a study of blood T cell repertoires in COVID-19 (dated by TCRdb to the early 2020s). Notes on the research overall: Samples covering the acute and convalescent phases of COVID-19 were provided by collaborators in the United States, Italy and Spain. The prospective study material was composed of cDNA or gDNA derived from T cells, B-cell-depleted T cells, or PBMCs. Deeply sampled blood TCRbeta repertoires from subjects exposed to, actively infected with, or recovered from COVID-19 were included in the dataset. The repertoires were released in a freely available public database intended as a resource for research on the immune response to SARS-CoV-2. Samples were obtained from the ongoing ImmuneRACE study (first 160 participants) and from over 1,000 subjects provided by 6 global collaborators. The sample metadata nearly always contained a de-identified subject ID, COVID-19 status, age in years and sex. Where available, HLA class I and class II types were taken from metadata supplied by the sample provider and were not determined by assay-based typing.

TCRbeta CDR3 regions were amplified from genomic DNA using the immunoSEQ Assay, a bias-controlled multiplex PCR. The study's processing was this. The number of nucleated cells in each sample was estimated from the amplification of reference gene primers within the assay. Sequence reads were collapsed and filtered to measure the absolute abundance of every unique TCRbeta CDR3 rearrangement. Productive Simpson clonality was computed per sample as the square root of Simpson's diversity index over productive rearrangements. TCRdb provides this immuneACCESS table in a form limited to in-frame rearrangements. Some clones are lacking; in checked studies, under half of them reflect an unresolved V gene, and why the rest are absent is not known. The V and J calls and clone size were taken over from that table, and D and trimming were inferred from the DNA. This sample has 250,000 to 300,000 clones in its table, and around nine tenths of those were observed once. 11% of the sample is held by the ten biggest clonotypes.

The investigation overall reported the following: Clinical and demographic metadata were provided uncurated, with the amount varying by source and participant.

The CDR3 goes from the cysteine to the phenylalanine over 17 residues. Kept here is only the CDR3 DNA, which spans 51 bases and is read in frame from base 1. For this chain, trimming is 0 bases at the V end and 0 bases at the J end, and the number of junction bases without a gene match is 4. Looking up the germline V gene (reference sequence) yields CDR1 LGHDT and CDR2 YNNKEL. The V gene is TRBV3-1 (or the pseudogene TRBV3-2) and the J gene is TRBJ2-1, with TRBD2 identical over 8 junction bases. The TCR was taken from a woman in her 30s with COVID-19, enrolled during active disease. Sequencing input: peripheral blood. The CDR3 region reads CASSQDPGGASYNEQFF. The nucleotide sequence is TGTGCCAGCAGCCAAGATCCCGGGGGGGCCTCCTACAATGAGCAGTTCTTC.